This is a list of T cell receptor beta chains from one sample in a study of identifying expanded T cells in peripheral blood. Profiling relied on immunoSEQ multiplex PCR, and the TCRdb table lists in-frame clones only, not all of them. The sample contains 85,000 to 90,000 clones, around 85% of which appear only once. Sequenced sample: blood. The receptor set was obtained from a person aged 18 to 69 in good health. CDR3s include the opening cysteine and the closing phenylalanine or tryptophan. The D gene is left open where the match is weak. Clone size is stated in some rows and not others, as once, few, many or a class when expanded.

d_call	clone_size	v_call	j_call	cdr3_nt	cdr3_aa
-	-	TRBV19	TRBJ1-4	TGTGCCAGTGGACAGCCAATTGAAAAACTGTTTTTT	CASGQPIEKLFF
-	-	TRBV7-6	TRBJ2-1	TGTGCCAGCAGCCGCGGGTTGAACGTGAACAATGAGCAGTTCTTC	CASSRGLNVNNEQFF
-	few	TRBV27	TRBJ1-5	TGTGCCAGCAGTCCTGACAGAGATCAGCCCCAGCATTTT	CASSPDRDQPQHF
-	once	TRBV5-1	TRBJ2-7	TGCGCCAGCAGCGAGGGCTACGAGCAGTACTTC	CASSEGYEQYF
-	-	TRBV25-1	TRBJ2-7	TGTGCCAGCAGTGGAAGGGGGGGAGACTCCATCTACGAGCAGTACTTC	CASSGRGGDSIYEQYF
-	once	TRBV29-1	TRBJ2-1	TGCAGCGTTGAGGGCAAATCCTACAATGAGCAGTTCTTC	CSVEGKSYNEQFF
TRBD1	-	TRBV7-9	TRBJ2-7	TGTGCCAGCAGCGTAGGGACAGGATCCTACGAGCAGTACTTC	CASSVGTGSYEQYF
-	-	TRBV2	TRBJ2-5	TGTGCCAGCAGTAGGGTCGGGGTGCCACAAGAGACCCAGTACTTC	CASSRVGVPQETQYF
TRBD2	-	TRBV7-9	TRBJ2-1	TGTGCCAGCAGCCCACTCCCGCAGCGGGGGGGATGGAATGAGCAGTTCTTC	CASSPLPQRGGWNEQFF
TRBD1	-	TRBV15	TRBJ1-4	TGTGCCACCAGCAGAGATCCTACAGGGGGCAATGAAAAACTGTTTTTT	CATSRDPTGGNEKLFF
TRBD2	-	TRBV18	TRBJ2-3	TGTGCCAGCTCACCAGGCACCGGGACTACAAGAGATACGCAGTATTTT	CASSPGTGTTRDTQYF
-	-	TRBV6-5	TRBJ1-2	TGTGCCAGCAGCAGGGACGGAGCTAACTATGGCTACACCTTC	CASSRDGANYGYTF
TRBD1	once	TRBV10-2	TRBJ2-3	TGCGCCAGGGGGACAGGGACAAATGCAGATACGCAGTATTTT	CARGTGTNADTQYF
-	-	TRBV19	TRBJ1-3	TGTGCCAGTAGTGCCTCTGGAAACACCATATATTTT	CASSASGNTIYF
-	few	TRBV30	TRBJ1-5	TGTGCCTGGAGTACTCAGGACAATCAGCCCCAGCATTTT	CAWSTQDNQPQHF
-	-	TRBV6-6	TRBJ2-3	TGTGCCAGCAGTTACTCGCCGACAGTTACAGATACGCAGTATTTT	CASSYSPTVTDTQYF
-	-	TRBV11-2	TRBJ2-7	TGTGCCAGCAGCTTAGAAGGCCGCACCTATTGGGACGAGCAGTACTTC	CASSLEGRTYWDEQYF
TRBD1	-	TRBV25-1	TRBJ1-2	TGTGCCAGCAGTGAACAGGGGGCGGGCTACACCTTC	CASSEQGAGYTF
TRBD1	-	TRBV5-6	TRBJ2-7	TGTGCCAGCAGCCCGAACAGGGGCGAGCAGTACTTC	CASSPNRGEQYF
TRBD1	-	TRBV4-3	TRBJ2-6	TGCGCCAGCAGCCAAGACCTTCCCGGGACAGGGGCTGGGGCCAACGTCCTGACTTTC	CASSQDLPGTGAGANVLTF
-	-	TRBV25-1	TRBJ2-7	TGTGCCAGCAGCCTTGAAGTCCCTTACGAGCAGTACTTC	CASSLEVPYEQYF
-	-	TRBV19	TRBJ1-5	TGTGCCAGTAGTAATAGGCGAGTAATCTCGTATCAGCCCCAGCATTTT	CASSNRRVISYQPQHF
TRBD1	-	TRBV18	TRBJ2-7	TGTGCCAGCTCAAAGGACAGGGGACGGCAATACGAGCAGTACTTC	CASSKDRGRQYEQYF
-	-	TRBV6-1	TRBJ1-3	TGTGCCAGCAATCGTGGAAACACCATATATTTT	CASNRGNTIYF
-	once	TRBV14	TRBJ1-1	TGTGCCAGCAGCCAACTGGGTGGGATAGCGAACACTGAAGCTTTCTTT	CASSQLGGIANTEAFF
-	-	TRBV5-1	TRBJ2-1	TGCGCCAGCAGCTTGGGCGAAGGGCTCGATGAGCAGTTCTTC	CASSLGEGLDEQFF
-	-	TRBV4-3	TRBJ2-3	TGCGCCAGCAGCCAATCAGTGGGGCCCACAGATACGCAGTATTTT	CASSQSVGPTDTQYF
-	-	TRBV29-1	TRBJ1-3	TGCAGCGTTGAAGTTTCAGGGATCCCTGGAAACACCATATATTTT	CSVEVSGIPGNTIYF
-	-	TRBV18	TRBJ2-7	TGTGCCAGCTCACCAGGGTCCACCCCTGTACAGTACGAGCAGTACTTC	CASSPGSTPVQYEQYF
-	once	TRBV19	TRBJ1-2	TGTGCCAGTAGTATCAGCGCCCAGGAACCCTATGGCTACACCTTC	CASSISAQEPYGYTF
TRBD2	-	TRBV7-9	TRBJ2-3	TGTGCCAGCAGCTTAGCGGGGGGGACCACAGATACGCAGTATTTT	CASSLAGGTTDTQYF